This T cell receptor (beta chain) was found in a study of cytomegalovirus exposure and HLA in healthy donors (TCRdb year 2017). Describing the broader study: An earlier analysis of roughly 610 of the donors reported about 260 Gb of sequence data and about 120 million unique TCR beta sequences obtained from about 179 million T cells. An early release that covered 500 to 800 HLA-typed donors contained approximately 290 gigabases of sequencing data and tens of millions of unique TCR sequences. Of the 300 to 500 genotyped donors, 70% to 90% were placed in the genetic ancestry cluster associated with self-reported Caucasian donors. The study was designed to test whether signatures of past pathogen exposure could be identified by cataloging public T cell receptors. The study used immunosequencing to profile the T cell repertoires of approximately 640 subjects and linked those repertoires to cytomegalovirus serostatus. A separate validation cohort of 100 to 150 different subjects was used in addition to the roughly 700-subject first cohort. The study combined high-throughput TCR immunosequencing, statistical association of individual TCRs with disease status, and machine learning to predict cytomegalovirus infection status. In a later analysis, previously published TCR beta repertoires from several hundred donors were re-analyzed and high-resolution HLA genotyping was added so that TCR occurrence patterns could be studied. Rather than using new phenotypic data, the later analysis identified candidate immune exposures from TCR beta sequences and from how often those sequences occurred across donors. An earlier analysis of 587 of the donors used high-throughput TCR beta sequencing to judge whether each TCR beta V gene segment behaved as functional or pseudogenic. Alongside the repertoire data, information on donor age, sex, ethnicity and CMV serostatus was compiled. A later genetic analysis used genome-wide SNP genotypes for about 60% of the roughly 700 donors, treating that subset as a discovery cohort. All discovery cohort repertoires had been generated using a single sequencing platform. HLA typing covered class I and class II loci at four-digit resolution. The number of typed donors differed by locus: roughly 620-630 for A, B, C, DRB1 and DQB1; approximately 520 for DQA1; 606 for DPA1; and around 490 for DPB1. Roughly five DR-DQ haplotypes were handled as single units for association and clustering, since linkage in the cohort was strong. On average, around 200,000 unique TCR beta nucleotide sequences were sequenced per donor among 398 genotyped donors of the cohort, with roughly 18% of those sequences being non-productive.

The cohort consisted of 600 to 700 healthy bone marrow donors. At the time of sampling, all cohort members were nominally healthy, though unrecorded immune exposures were likely present. The donor was CMV seronegative and belonged to the group of around 400 seronegative cohort members. A peripheral blood sample was provided by each donor, and peripheral blood mononuclear cells were used for TCR beta sequencing. Genomic DNA was extracted from the blood cell samples with the Qiagen DNeasy Blood Extraction Kit. The V end gives up 5 bases and the J end 7 bases, leaving 3 bases in the junction not matched to a gene. CDR1 and CDR2 are read off the germline V gene as MDHEN and SYDVKM. Including the terminal cysteine and phenylalanine, the CDR3 comprises 12 residues. Here the CDR3 DNA is all that survives: 36 bases in frame from base 1. Study-level results and caveats: A group of highly shared sequence variants was considered likely to be a technical artifact of the sequencing pipeline. In a later analysis, the rate of TCR association differed among HLA loci, with DRB1 alleles having the most associated TCRs and HLA-C alleles having the fewest. A later analysis found that most CMV-associated TCR beta chains appeared HLA-restricted, with HLA associations seemingly driven largely by CMV exposure. Because some donors lacked HLA typing at each locus, the association tests relied only on the typed subset. Correlated functional status among segregating V segments might be attributable to linkage disequilibrium, but an unknown experimental factor could not be ruled out. The earlier analysis of a few hundred of the donors excluded seventeen rarely observed V segments, including chromosome 9 orphons, because counts were too low. It was suggested by the authors that the approach could potentially be generalized to other disease states and immunological phenotypes. In an earlier analysis of some 540 of the donors, most TCR beta V segments appeared in productive rearrangements about 87% or about 30% of the time, broadly matching IMGT annotations. Assigning TCR associations to individual alleles was difficult when HLA alleles, especially DR and DQ, strongly co-occurred. Three of the identified cytomegalovirus-associated TCR beta chains were confirmed in vitro to be specific for cytomegalovirus antigens. For the cohort, immune exposure information was limited to CMV serostatus. In a later analysis, HLA-associated TCR beta chains were found to be more clonally expanded and to have lower generation probabilities than equally common non-associated chains. The presence/absence analyses assumed that sequencing depth was roughly uniform across donors, and that assumption may not be true. The study listed 164 TCR beta chains as associated with cytomegalovirus. At a false discovery rate of 0.05, a later analysis linked some 18,000 TCR beta sequences to specific HLA alleles. This cohort had only TCR beta chains sequenced, and the lack of alpha or paired-chain data limited which features could be detected. A later genetic analysis reported fewer N-insertions in productive TCRs among donors in an Asian-associated ancestry cluster than the roughly 640-donor mean. A later analysis reported that several top co-occurrence clusters appeared linked to parvovirus B19, influenza, CMV and Epstein-Barr virus. The classifier was reported to diagnose cytomegalovirus status with high specificity and sensitivity in both the original cohort and the validation cohort. A further reported finding was that TCR beta sequences accurately predicted the HLA-A and HLA-B alleles for most subjects in the first cohort. Some IMGT-functional V segments, including TRBV6-2 and TRBV6-3, could not be distinguished by the 87-base-pair reads and were therefore excluded. V-gene and J-gene trimming of TCR beta chains was associated with a missense DCLRE1C variant in a later genetic analysis, and the association was replicated in an independent cohort. Most TCR sequences were seen in very few donors, while some public TCRs were found in many individuals.

In this sample, this clone turned up a few times. There is no known antigen for this receptor. It has no much larger one-base neighbor in the sample; base qualities were not kept. Receptor amplification or capture employed the immunoSEQ multiplex PCR assay. The multiplex PCR relied on a mix of 60 forward primers for TCR Vbeta segments and 13 reverse primers for TCR Jbeta segments. Amplification of the CDR3 region of rearranged TCR beta genes was performed with a multiplex PCR assay on genomic DNA. The Illumina HiSeq System was used to sequence the amplified TCR beta libraries as 87-base-pair reads. On the authors' methods: In a later analysis, around 80 million unique TCR beta chains were counted across the 500 to 700 repertoires, and about 10 million of these chains were shared by at least two donors. Raw reads were error-corrected and collapsed into unique sequences by a nearest-neighbor algorithm in which closely related sequences were merged to remove PCR and sequencing errors. CDR3 sequences were aligned to IMGT reference sequences to assign V, D and J gene segments. Each retained sequence needed at least a six-nucleotide match to both a V gene segment and a J gene segment. Rearrangements were called productive when the CDR3 lacked stop codons and stayed in frame with V and J; all others were non-productive. Following IMGT convention, CDR3 was defined as the stretch from the second conserved V-encoded cysteine to the conserved J-encoded phenylalanine. In an earlier analysis of around 640 of the donors, sequences lacking an unambiguous match to a single V gene segment were excluded. In an earlier analysis of 587 of the donors, V segments were called functional above 56.7% productive rearrangements and were called segregating when the between-donor standard deviation exceeded 5%. A statistical classification framework was built for diagnosing cytomegalovirus status from the catalog of TCR beta chain sequences. A later analysis assigned V and J genes by comparing TCR nucleotide sequences with IMGT/GENE-DB human TR gene sequences. In a later analysis, CDR3 sequences and most-parsimonious VDJ recombination scenarios were assigned using the TCRdist pipeline. In a later analysis, each TCR beta chain was defined by its CDR3 amino acid sequence together with its V-gene family, and reads without a unique V-gene family were excluded. To address suspected cross-contamination and a sequencing artifact, a later analysis removed a few hundred highly shared, low-generation-probability nucleotide sequences. In a later analysis, a clonal expansion index was calculated for each public chain from normalized within-repertoire ranks of inferred template counts. In a later analysis, generation probabilities were computed using a VDJ recombination model fitted to out-of-frame rearrangements, and the results were checked against IGoR. Hypergeometric tests were used in a later analysis to score TCR-TCR, TCR-HLA and TCR-CMV co-occurrence, with a repertoire-size bias correction applied to the TCR pairs. False discovery rates were estimated in a later analysis by permuting HLA or CMV assignments 20 times. In a later analysis, co-occurring TCRs were grouped using DBSCAN, and TCRdist sequence similarity was added for clustering within HLA-allele-positive subsets. Co-occurrence clustering excluded repertoires with fewer than 30,000 or more than 120,000 public chains, plus five with anomalous nucleotide sharing. What TCRdb holds here is the immuneACCESS table cut down to in-frame rearrangements. Part of the clones is not present; checked against another copy, under half of the missing clones reflect an unresolved V gene, and the others are unexplained. V, J and clone size are those of that table, while D and trimming were read from the DNA. The sample records around 94,000 clones, roughly 84% of which are singletons. The ten largest make up roughly 2% of the sample.

The TCR was taken from a man aged 18 to 30 in good health and CMV-seronegative. Recombination joined TRBV28 with TRBJ1-2, and TRBD1 aligns with 8 junction nucleotides. Sequences were obtained from PBMCs. This receptor carries the CDR3 CASSPDRGGYTF. The DNA sequence is given as TGTGCCAGCAGTCCAGACAGGGGTGGCTACACCTTC.